What follows describes a single T cell receptor beta chain. CDR1 and CDR2 (germline): MDHEN, SYDVKM. The CDR3 runs to 17 residues. The ends were cut back, 3 bases at V and 0 bases at J, with 14 bases in the middle. In the original processing: Amplification from reference gene primers served as the basis for estimated nucleated cell counts. Data came from immunoSEQ multiplex PCR; TCRdb stores just in-frame clones and leaves some out. D and trimming come from the DNA, and the V and J calls and clone size come from that table. The data contain just under 300,000 clones, 70% to 90% of them singletons. The data were taken from a study of blood T cell repertoires in COVID-19. Study information: Collection of acute and convalescent COVID-19 samples took place in the United States, Italy and Spain. T cells, B-cell-depleted T cells, or PBMCs provided the cDNA or gDNA that served as material.

This TCR came from a man between 65 and 85 years old with acute or convalescent COVID-19. The chain is built from TRBV28 and TRBJ2-2, with D perhaps matching TRBD2 (5 bases). The specimen was peripheral blood. CDR3 residues: CASSFQYGKPNTGELFF. The CDR3 DNA follows: TGTGCCAGCAGTTTCCAGTACGGGAAACCGAACACCGGGGAGCTGTTTTTT.